The 9 T cell receptor beta chains in this list originate from one sample, sequenced in a study of blood T cell repertoires in COVID-19. Here immunoSEQ multiplex PCR was the method, and the copy in TCRdb shows in-frame clones only, minus some. The data show about 130,000 clones, with approximately 74% seen just once and less than 6.5% held by the top ten. The sequenced material came from peripheral blood. All receptors come from a man between 60 and 75 years old with acute or convalescent COVID-19.

The V call is TRBV27, the J call TRBJ1-3, with D hard to call. V lost 6 bases and J 2 bases, leaving 8 bases between the germline ends. CDR3 length equals 13 residues. Germline V gene sequence: CDR1 MNHEY, CDR2 SMNVEV (reference sequence). The chain's CDR3 is CASRGGPGNTIYF. CDR3 DNA: TGTGCCAGCAGGGGAGGCCCTGGAAACACCATATATTTT.

This chain joins TRBV20-1 and TRBJ1-5, with D perhaps matching TRBD1 (6 bases). The germline CDR1 and CDR2 sequences are DFQATT and SNEGSKA (reference sequence). V was trimmed by 3 bases and J by 2 bases, leaving 14 bases between them. This CDR3 spans 15 amino acids. The CDR3 nucleotides read TGCAGTGCTAGTGTTGACCCAGGGGGCAATCAGCCCCAGCATTTT. It specifies CSASVDPGGNQPQHF.

J is TRBJ2-3 and V is TRBV21-1; the table's D gene call, TRBD2, was not cross checked with the DNA. TRBV21-1 has pseudogene status. This CDR3 is 17 amino acids long. CDR3 sequence: CASSVVPPSGVPDTQYF. CDR3 nucleotides: TGTGCCAGCAGCGTGGTCCCTCCTAGCGGGGTTCCAGATACGCAGTATTTT.

The J gene is TRBJ2-3, the V gene TRBV6-4; 7 bases match TRBD2. Germline-derived CDR1 and CDR2 are MRHNA and SNTAGT. Germline trimming cut 6 bases from V and 4 bases from J; bases unmatched to any gene: 10. The CDR3 length is 15 residues. This CDR3 reads CASSLGAGWADTQYF. In DNA, the CDR3 is TGTGCCAGCAGCCTTGGAGCGGGGTGGGCAGATACGCAGTATTTT.

The genes are TRBV6-5 and TRBJ1-4, with D possibly being TRBD1 (6 bases). The V gene lost 6 bases and the J gene lost 8 bases, with 16 bases spanning the gap. In germline, CDR1 is MNHEY, CDR2 SVGAGI. The CDR3 extends over 14 amino acids. The CDR3 protein is CASSRGGSEEKLFF. The CDR3 DNA follows: TGTGCCAGCAGCCGTGGGGGCTCCGAGGAAAAACTGTTTTTT.

The chain has TRBV5-1 and TRBJ2-3; weak D call: TRBD2 (5 bases). Germline-derived CDR1 and CDR2 are SGHRS and YFSETQ. This CDR3 is 17 amino acids long. V was trimmed by 0 bases and J by 3 bases, leaving 17 bases between them. CDR3 sequence: CASSLAGWQRRTDTQYF. The DNA for the CDR3 is TGCGCCAGCAGCTTGGCCGGATGGCAGAGGAGGACAGATACGCAGTATTTT.

This clone was found a few times. The V and J genes are TRBV2 and TRBJ1-3; the D is unclear. CDR3 length: 13 residues. V was shortened by 0 bases and J by 7 bases, with 7 bases between the two germline ends. CDR1 and CDR2 (germline): SNHLY, FYNNEI. CDR3 sequence: CASSEAPRNTIYF. The CDR3 nucleotides are TGTGCCAGCAGTGAAGCCCCGCGGAACACCATATATTTT. The whole variable domain, filled in from reference TRBV2 and TRBJ1-3, reads EPEVTQTPSHQVTQMGQEVILRCVPISNHLYFYWYRQILGQKVEFLVSFYNNEISEKSEIFDDQFSVERPDGSNFTLKIRSTKLEDSAMYFCASSEAPRNTIYFGEGSWLTVV.

This sequence joins TRBV30 and TRBJ1-4; possible D gene TRBD1, 5 bases. This CDR3 has 14 residues. Germline V gene data show CDR1 as GTSNPN and CDR2 as SVGIG (reference sequence). V lost 0 bases to trimming and J lost 0 bases, with 5 bases between them. The CDR3, as DNA: TGTGCCTGGAGTGTGACAGCAACTAATGAAAAACTGTTTTTT. Amino acid sequence: CAWSVTATNEKLFF.

The chain has TRBV4-1 and TRBJ1-3, with D possibly matching TRBD1 (6 bases). The V gene lost 2 bases and the J gene lost 1 base, with 15 bases spanning the gap. The CDR3 consists of 17 residues. Germline CDR1 and CDR2: MGHRA and YSYEKL. Here the CDR3 DNA reads TGCGCCAGCAGCCAACTTACTACAGGGAGATCTGGAAACACCATATATTTT. Translation gives CASSQLTTGRSGNTIYF.